The 17 T cell receptor beta chains in this list originate from one sample, sequenced in a study of T cells in placental villitis. The libraries were made with immunoSEQ v4. Only in-frame clones appear in the TCRdb table, and some are missing; sequencing was by immunoSEQ multiplex PCR. This table holds 3,200 or so clones, about 80% found once. The sequencing sample was made of placental tissue containing maternal and fetal cells. Every receptor here comes from a human patient with infectious villitis; the placental T cells may come from both mother and fetus.

This sequence joins TRBV4-1 and TRBJ2-4; 14 bases line up with TRBD2. V trimming: 3 bases; J trimming: 9 bases; junction bases outside the gene matches: 7. The CDR3 has 16 residues. Germline V gene lookup returns CDR1 MGHRA and CDR2 YSYEKL. CDR3 region: CASSHPTSGGASIQYF. In DNA form, the CDR3 reads TGCGCCAGCAGCCACCCGACTAGCGGGGGGGCCAGCATTCAGTACTTC.

This clone was detected only a few times. The CDR3 here is CASSSTSGVEEQYV. The CDR3 DNA reads as TGTGCCAGCAGCTCGACTAGCGGGGTTGAAGAGCAGTACGTC. V usage is TRBV7-9 and J usage is TRBJ2-7; 11 bases fit TRBD2. The CDR3 runs 14 residues. Looked up from germline, CDR1 is SEHNR and CDR2 is FQNEAQ (reference sequence). Trimming removed 4 bases from V and 7 bases from J; junction bases left unmatched: 6.

The chain joins TRBV6-4 to TRBJ2-1, with D perhaps TRBD1 or TRBD2 (5 bases each). CDR1 and CDR2 from the germline V gene are MRHNA and SNTAGT. The length of the CDR3 is 15 residues. The germline V and J ends were trimmed by 2 bases and 0 bases, with 8 bases remaining between them. The CDR3 loop is CASSDGDGSYNEQFF. The CDR3 DNA reads TGTGCCAGCAGTGACGGGGACGGCTCCTACAATGAGCAGTTCTTC.

On this clone: The junction differs from germline at one of its ends, possibly a read error. Here the CDR3 DNA reads TGCACCAGCAGATCAGGGTCCGGCGGGGAGCTGTTTTTT. Amino acids: CTSRSGSGGELFF. The chain uses TRBV5-1 and TRBJ2-2, with D maybe TRBD1 (5 bases). CDR1 and CDR2 from the germline V gene are SGHRS and YFSETQ. This CDR3 is 13 amino acids long.

J is TRBJ1-1 and V is TRBV29-1, with D perhaps matching TRBD1 (6 bases). The V gene's germline CDR1 is SQVTM and CDR2 ANQGSEA. Trimming left V 5 bases short and J 5 bases short, with 12 bases between. The length of the CDR3 is 12 residues. The CDR3 DNA sequence: TGCAGCGTTTGCAGGGGAGGGACTGAAGCTTTCTTT. Protein sequence: CSVCRGGTEAFF.

The chain combines TRBV5-1 with TRBJ2-1; weak D call: TRBD1 (6 bases). V lost 4 bases and J 0 bases, leaving 14 bases between the germline ends. The CDR3 covers 16 residues. CDR1 is SGHRS, CDR2 YFSETQ, per germline. Here the CDR3 reads CASSATGSTSYNEQFF. CDR3 coding DNA: TGCGCCAGCAGCGCGACAGGAAGCACCTCCTACAATGAGCAGTTCTTC.

V gene TRBV4-3 combines with J gene TRBJ1-2; 8 nucleotides agree with TRBD1. J gave up 4 bases and V 1 base, and 5 bases lay outside the gene matches. The CDR3 length is 15 residues. The germline V gene encodes CDR1 LGHNA and CDR2 YSLEER. The CDR3 loop reads CASSQAGGAGYGYTF. The CDR3 bases are TGCGCCAGCAGCCAAGCAGGGGGCGCGGGCTATGGCTACACCTTC.

V and J are TRBV25-1 and TRBJ2-1; 10 positions match TRBD2. The trim removed 3 bases at V and 5 bases at J, leaving 13 bases unmatched. CDR1 MGHDK and CDR2 SYGVNS come from the germline V gene. The CDR3 length is 18 residues. The CDR3 nucleotides read TGTGCCAGCAGTGAGGTATCCCTACTAGCGGGGTGGAACAATGAGCAGTTCTTC. This translates into CASSEVSLLAGWNNEQFF.

CDR3 coding DNA: TGTGCCAGCAGCTTGGTAGAACTAGCGGGGGGGCCGCGGAACGAGCAGTACTTC. Protein product: CASSLVELAGGPRNEQYF. This chain joins TRBV5-5 and TRBJ2-7; 13 nucleotides match TRBD2. Germline V CDR1 and CDR2: SGHKS, YYEKEE (reference sequence). The CDR3 contains 18 residues. Germline trimming cut 0 bases from V and 5 bases from J; bases unmatched to any gene: 11.

The chain carries TRBV5-1 and TRBJ2-1, with TRBD1 as a possible D gene (5 bases). The ends were cut back, 5 bases at V and 8 bases at J, with 20 bases in the middle. The CDR3 extends over 15 amino acids. Germline CDR1 reads SGHRS; CDR2 reads YFSETQ. The CDR3 spells CASSLAGREGDEQFF. The CDR3 region has the DNA TGCGCCAGCAGTCTTGCAGGCAGGGAAGGGGATGAGCAGTTCTTC.

The J gene is TRBJ2-4, the V gene TRBV6-5; D not certain. The CDR3 is 15 residues long. Trimming took off 6 bases at V and 0 bases at J, with 12 bases between the two ends. Per the germline V gene, CDR1 is MNHEY and CDR2 is SVGAGI. The CDR3 coding sequence is TGTGCCAGCAGAGGGTCTTCCTTAGCCAAAAACATTCAGTACTTC. The encoded protein is CASRGSSLAKNIQYF.

V is TRBV28 and J is TRBJ1-1; possible D gene TRBD1, 6 bases. V lost 6 bases to trimming and J lost 4 bases, with 18 bases between them. The CDR3 runs to 15 residues. Germline V gene sequence: CDR1 MDHEN, CDR2 SYDVKM. Here the CDR3 DNA reads TGTGCCAGCAGCCCCGAAACGTTAGGGGGCACTGAAGCTTTCTTT. Amino acid sequence: CASSPETLGGTEAFF.

This chain links TRBV28 with TRBJ1-5; D is undetermined. The CDR3 loop spans 12 amino acids. Trimming removed 3 bases from V and 4 bases from J, with 4 bases in between. CDR1 and CDR2 from the germline V gene are MDHEN and SYDVKM. The CDR3 nucleotides read TGTGCCAGCAGTTTTATGAATCAGCCCCAGCATTTT. It is translated as CASSFMNQPQHF.

The chain uses TRBV6-1 and TRBJ2-1; no clear D gene. Per the germline V gene, CDR1 is MNHNS and CDR2 is SASEGT. Trimming shortened V by 3 bases and J by 6 bases, and 15 bases separated the two germline ends. The CDR3 consists of 15 residues. CDR3: CASSEGSVPFNEQFF. The CDR3 DNA follows: TGTGCCAGCAGTGAGGGCTCCGTCCCCTTCAATGAGCAGTTCTTC.

The rearrangement uses TRBV3-1 (or the pseudogene TRBV3-2) and TRBJ1-5; D not certain. The CDR3 loop spans 15 amino acids. Per the germline V gene, CDR1 is LGHDT and CDR2 is YNNKEL (reference sequence). V lost 0 bases to trimming and J lost 0 bases, with 6 bases between them. CDR3 protein: CASSQEGYSNQPQHF. The CDR3 nucleotides are TGTGCCAGCAGCCAAGAGGGATATAGCAATCAGCCCCAGCATTTT.

The rearrangement uses TRBV11-2 and TRBJ2-3; tentative D call: TRBD2 (5 bases). V lost 5 bases and J 0 bases, leaving 9 bases between the germline ends. The CDR3 covers 14 residues. Germline loops: CDR1 SGHAT, CDR2 FQNNGV. For the CDR3, the DNA is TGTGCCAGCAGCCGACTAACTAGCACAGATACGCAGTATTTT. As protein: CASSRLTSTDTQYF. The complete variable domain, with remaining parts taken from reference TRBV11-2 and TRBJ2-3, reads EAGVAQSPRYKIIEKRQSVAFWCNPISGHATLYWYQQILGQGPKLLIQFQNNGVVDDSQLPKDRFSAERLKGVDSTLKIQPAKLEDSAVYLCASSRLTSTDTQYFGPGTRLTVL.

V usage is TRBV6-6 and J usage is TRBJ2-1, with D possibly matching TRBD2 (7 bases). Germline values: CDR1 MNHNY, CDR2 SVGAGI (reference sequence). V was pared by 6 bases and J by 9 bases, with 21 bases between. This CDR3 comprises 15 residues. Here the CDR3 reads CASSQGGDPLGEQFF. The CDR3 DNA sequence: TGTGCCAGCAGCCAAGGGGGGGATCCTCTTGGTGAGCAGTTCTTC.